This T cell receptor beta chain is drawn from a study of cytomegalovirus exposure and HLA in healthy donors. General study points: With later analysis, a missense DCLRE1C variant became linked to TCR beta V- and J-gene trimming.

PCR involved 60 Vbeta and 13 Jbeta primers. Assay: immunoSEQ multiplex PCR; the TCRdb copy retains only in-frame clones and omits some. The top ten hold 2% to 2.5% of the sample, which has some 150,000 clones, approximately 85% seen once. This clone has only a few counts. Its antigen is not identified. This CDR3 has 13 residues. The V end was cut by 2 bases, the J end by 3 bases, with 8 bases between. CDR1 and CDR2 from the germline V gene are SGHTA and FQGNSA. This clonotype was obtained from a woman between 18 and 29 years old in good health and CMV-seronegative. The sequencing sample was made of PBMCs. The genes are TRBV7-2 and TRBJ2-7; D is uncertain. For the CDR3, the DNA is TGTGCCAGCAGCTTAAGCCCGCGCTACGAGCAGTACTTC. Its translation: CASSLSPRYEQYF.